This T cell receptor (beta chain) is from a study of cytotoxic CD8 clonotypes in ibrutinib-treated CLL. Study overall: By median around 66 months, roughly twelve had progressed and around 14 stayed remitted; responses had been 2 complete and approximately 24 partial. Mean per-sample yields comprised about 280,000 productive templates and roughly 86,000 productive rearrangements. General observations from the study: In sustained-remission versus progressing patients, sampling times differed.

Profiled with immunoSEQ multiplex PCR; TCRdb holds only in-frame clones, not every one. The data show approximately 48,000 clones, around 53% seen once. This clone was counted between two and nine times. Its cognate antigen is unknown. The CDR3 runs to 15 residues. Trimming pared 6 bases from V and 5 bases from J, leaving 17 bases between. CDR1 is MDHEN and CDR2 is SYDVKM in the germline V gene. The J gene is TRBJ2-1, the V gene TRBV28; D perhaps matches TRBD2 (5 bases). This receptor was obtained from a human donor with chronic lymphocytic leukemia. The sequencing used PBMCs, collected after 12 months of ibrutinib treatment. The CDR3: CASRSRRPHHNEQFF. Here the CDR3 DNA reads TGTGCCAGCAGGTCGCGGAGGCCGCACCACAATGAGCAGTTCTTC.